Given below is one T cell receptor beta chain in context. The V gene's germline CDR1 is MNHNS and CDR2 SASEGT. This CDR3 is built from 15 residues. V shed 6 bases and J 0 bases; nucleotides not matched to a gene: 1. TCRdb's table, derived via immunoSEQ multiplex PCR, lists solely in-frame clones and lacks some. The sample contains tens of thousands of clones, 92% of which appear only once. This specimen belongs to a study of T cell changes during pregnancy in multiple sclerosis. The sequenced sample was CD4+ T cells from peripheral blood mononuclear cells, obtained in the third trimester of pregnancy. The TCR originated in a female donor with multiple sclerosis, enrolled in a pregnancy study. The chain carries TRBV6-1 and TRBJ2-5; 13 nucleotides align to TRBD2. The CDR3 reads CASRGLAGDQETQYF. The DNA of the CDR3 is TGTGCCAGCAGAGGACTAGCGGGAGACCAAGAGACCCAGTACTTC.